The 18 T cell receptor beta chains in this list originate from one sample, sequenced in a study of cytomegalovirus exposure and HLA in healthy donors (dated by TCRdb to about 2017). The protocol used for the library was the immunoSEQ multiplex PCR assay. The multiplex PCR relied on a mix of 60 forward primers for TCR Vbeta segments and 13 reverse primers for TCR Jbeta segments. TCRdb's version of the immuneACCESS table is confined to in-frame rearrangements and falls short of the full clone set. An unresolved V gene accounts for under half of the shortfall where checked; the remainder is of unknown origin. The sample table lists about 200,000 clones, about 85% of them with a count of one. The ten largest clones add up to about 0.37% of the sample. The source material was PBMCs. The source is a male donor in good health and CMV-seropositive.

For this clone: Compared with germline, one end of the junction differs, possibly owing to a read error. The chain joins TRBV7-9 to TRBJ2-3, with a tentative D call TRBD1 (6 bases). The CDR3 has 16 amino acids. Looked up from germline, CDR1 is SEHNR and CDR2 is FQNEAQ (reference sequence). The CDR3 nucleotides read TGTTCCAGCAGCTTCTACAGGGAGTCATCCGCAGATACGCAGTATTTT. It specifies CSSSFYRESSADTQYF.

The chain carries TRBV6-1 and TRBJ1-3, with D possibly being TRBD1 (6 bases). This CDR3 spans 13 amino acids. The V gene lost 5 bases and the J gene lost 7 bases, with 12 bases spanning the gap. Germline CDR1 reads MNHNS; CDR2 reads SASEGT. The CDR3 nucleotides read TGTGCCAGCAGTCCTAGACAGGCTAACACCATATATTTT. Amino acids: CASSPRQANTIYF.

This rearrangement joins TRBV6-1 to TRBJ2-7, with 8 bases aligning to TRBD1. CDR1 is MNHNS, CDR2 SASEGT, per germline. V was pared by 3 bases and J by 2 bases, with 9 bases of the junction left unmatched. This CDR3 has 16 residues. The CDR3 sequence: CASSDDRTGMTYEQYF. The CDR3 bases are TGTGCCAGCAGTGACGATAGGACAGGGATGACCTACGAGCAGTACTTC.

About this clone itself: This sample includes further DNA sequences coding for the same CDR3. CDR3 nucleotide sequence: TGTGCCAGCAGCGTGGGACAGGGGGCTTACGGCTACACCTTC. It specifies CASSVGQGAYGYTF. J is TRBJ1-2 and V is TRBV9; 12 bases map to TRBD1. V trimming: 2 bases; J trimming: 8 bases; junction bases outside the gene matches: 4. Germline V gene data show CDR1 as SGDLS and CDR2 as YYNGEE. CDR3 length equals 14 residues.

This chain joins TRBV19 and TRBJ1-2; D not resolved. Germline V CDR1 and CDR2: LNHDA, SQIVND (reference sequence). This CDR3 spans 10 amino acids. Deletions cut 10 bases from V and 8 bases from J, with 11 bases between. In DNA form, the CDR3 reads TGTGCCACCCTCCACCGGGGCTACACCTTC. This sequence encodes CATLHRGYTF.

This rearrangement joins TRBV10-3 to TRBJ2-3; possibly TRBD2 for D (5 bases). Per germline, CDR1 ENHRY and CDR2 SYGVKD. The CDR3 length is 14 residues. The ends were cut back, 8 bases at V and 1 base at J, with 13 bases in the middle. The CDR3 spells CAIWERLGTDTQYF. The CDR3 DNA reads as TGTGCCATCTGGGAGAGGCTCGGCACAGATACGCAGTATTTT.

A few counts support this clone. The genes are TRBV2 and TRBJ2-7; tentative D call: TRBD1 (5 bases). V was clipped by 7 bases and J by 2 bases, with 9 bases between them. CDR1 is SNHLY and CDR2 is FYNNEI in the germline V gene. The CDR3 loop spans 12 amino acids. The CDR3 protein is CASKQETYEQYF. CDR3 in DNA: TGTGCCAGCAAACAGGAAACCTACGAGCAGTACTTC.

This chain joins TRBV7-2 and TRBJ1-4; 8 positions match TRBD1. The germline V gene encodes CDR1 SGHTA and CDR2 FQGNSA. This CDR3 region has 16 residues. V dropped 3 bases and J dropped 8; count of bases not matched to a gene: 11. Here the CDR3 reads CASSLTGQGRVEKLFF. CDR3 DNA sequence: TGTGCCAGCAGCTTGACAGGACAGGGCAGGGTGGAAAAACTGTTTTTT.

The rearrangement links TRBV5-1 to TRBJ1-3, with 7 nucleotides matching TRBD1. Germline CDR1 reads SGHRS; CDR2 reads YFSETQ. V was pared by 5 bases and J by 0 bases, with 5 bases of the junction left unmatched. This CDR3 spans 15 amino acids. The CDR3 bases are TGCGCCAGCAGTACAGGGGTTCTCTCTGGAAACACCATATATTTT. Translation gives CASSTGVLSGNTIYF.

The chain is built from TRBV19 and TRBJ1-1; TRBD1 is a possible D gene (6 bases). The V end was cut by 5 bases, the J end by 5 bases, with 15 bases between. CDR3 size: 14 residues. The V gene's germline CDR1 is LNHDA and CDR2 SQIVND (reference sequence). The CDR3 sequence is CASSWDTYVTEAFF. DNA for the CDR3: TGTGCCAGTAGTTGGGACACCTATGTAACTGAAGCTTTCTTT.

V is TRBV19 and J is TRBJ2-3, with 7 bases that match TRBD2. In germline, CDR1 is LNHDA, CDR2 SQIVND (reference sequence). The CDR3 sequence is 16 residues long. V lost 5 bases, J lost 0 bases, and 8 bases stayed unmatched. CDR3 in DNA: TGTGCCAGTAGTGCGTCACCGGGACTAAGCACAGATACGCAGTATTTT. Translation: CASSASPGLSTDTQYF.

The rearrangement uses TRBV7-2 and TRBJ2-7; D not resolved. Trimming took 5 bases from V and 0 from J, leaving 17 bases between them. Germline CDR1 reads SGHTA; CDR2 reads FQGNSA. CDR3 size: 16 residues. This CDR3 reads CASSRFAALDSYEQYF. In DNA, the CDR3 is TGTGCCAGCAGCCGATTCGCGGCACTGGACTCCTACGAGCAGTACTTC.

J is TRBJ2-2 and V is TRBV9; D uncertain. This CDR3 is built from 13 residues. Germline V CDR1 and CDR2: SGDLS, YYNGEE. The ends were cut back, 5 bases at V and 4 bases at J, with 9 bases in the middle. CDR3 sequence (DNA): TGTGCCAGCAGTTTCCGTCTCACCGGGGAGCTGTTTTTT. Its translation is CASSFRLTGELFF.

The chain couples TRBV7-9 to TRBJ2-5; 11 bases line up with TRBD1. This CDR3 contains 15 residues. Looked up from germline, CDR1 is SEHNR and CDR2 is FQNEAQ (reference sequence). Unmatched junction bases numbered 6, after V lost 3 bases and J lost 6 bases. CDR3 sequence (DNA): TGTGCCAGCAGCTTTGCAGGGACAGGGGGACAGACCCAGTACTTC. This translates into CASSFAGTGGQTQYF. The complete variable domain, with remaining parts taken from reference TRBV7-9 and TRBJ2-5, reads DTGVSQNPRHKITKRGQNVTFRCDPISEHNRLYWYRQTLGQGPEFLTYFQNEAQLEKSRLLSDRFSAERPKGSFSTLEIQRTEQGDSAMYLCASSFAGTGGQTQYFGPGTRLLVL.

The genes are TRBV7-2 and TRBJ1-2; TRBD1 aligns across 7 bases. The CDR3 runs 14 residues. V trimming: 7 bases; J trimming: 6 bases; junction bases outside the gene matches: 11. Germline-derived CDR1 and CDR2 are SGHTA and FQGNSA. CDR3 sequence: CASTDDRVVHGYTF. The CDR3 bases are TGTGCCAGCACAGACGACAGGGTGGTTCATGGCTACACCTTC.

This sequence joins TRBV13 and TRBJ2-3; TRBD2 aligns across 8 bases. CDR3 length: 17 residues. Germline loops: CDR1 PRHDT, CDR2 FYEKMQ (reference sequence). J lost 4 bases, V lost 5 bases, and 14 bases had no gene match. The DNA of the CDR3 is TGTGCCAGCAGCCAGTTCGGGGGGGAGGTCTTCGCAGATACGCAGTATTTT. Residues: CASSQFGGEVFADTQYF.

V is TRBV9 and J is TRBJ1-1; a possible D gene is TRBD1 (5 bases). V lost 0 bases and J 3 bases, leaving 15 bases between the germline ends. The germline V gene has CDR1 SGDLS and CDR2 YYNGEE. The CDR3 is 16 residues long. CDR3 amino acids: CASSVGILGGHTEAFF. The DNA of the CDR3 is TGTGCCAGCAGCGTAGGAATACTCGGGGGTCACACTGAAGCTTTCTTT.

This clone was recorded only once. The chain uses TRBV5-4 and TRBJ2-1; 12 nucleotides match TRBD2. The germline CDR1 and CDR2 sequences are SGHNT and YYREEE (reference sequence). Trimming took 0 bases from V and 0 from J; bases not matched to a gene: 1. This CDR3 has 17 amino acids. The CDR3, as DNA: TGTGCCAGCAGCTTGGCTAGCGGGGGGGGCTCCTACAATGAGCAGTTCTTC. Translation: CASSLASGGGSYNEQFF.